This is a list of T cell receptor beta chains from one sample in a study of early stage breast cancer tumors. TCRdb's copy holds only in-frame clones and misses some; the assay was immunoSEQ multiplex PCR. Of fewer than 70,000 clones listed, 70% to 80% are singletons. Sequenced sample: blood. These receptors all stem from a person in their thirties with breast cancer. The CDR3 runs from the conserved cysteine through the conserved F or W. A D gene is named only where the DNA matches it firmly. Some rows mark clone size as missing; the rest say once, few, many or name a class of expanded clone.

abundance	v_gene	d_gene	j_gene	CDR3nt	CDR3aa
NA	TRBV29-1	NA	TRBJ1-2	TGCAGCGTTGGTGTACCACCGGACGGCTACACCTTC	CSVGVPPDGYTF
NA	TRBV15	TRBD1	TRBJ1-2	TGTGCCACCAGCAGTCGAGGGGGGGGACAGGGTTATGGCTACACCTTC	CATSSRGGGQGYGYTF
NA	TRBV6-5	TRBD1	TRBJ2-7	TGTGCCAGCAGCATGGCAGGGACAGGGGTCTACGAGCAGTACTTC	CASSMAGTGVYEQYF
once	TRBV7-2	NA	TRBJ1-1	TGTGCCAGCAGCTCCCCAGGGTTTGGGGACACTGAAGCTTTCTTT	CASSSPGFGDTEAFF
NA	TRBV7-9	TRBD1	TRBJ1-1	TGTGCCAGCAGCCAACGGACAGGGGGGGACACTGAAGCTTTCTTT	CASSQRTGGDTEAFF
NA	TRBV7-9	NA	TRBJ1-5	TGTGCCAGCAGCTTTGGTGGGATCGGGGTTAGCAATCAGCCCCAGCATTTT	CASSFGGIGVSNQPQHF
NA	TRBV4-3	NA	TRBJ2-7	TGCGCCAGCAGCCTCGGGACTGAGCGCCCCTACGAGCAGTACTTC	CASSLGTERPYEQYF
NA	TRBV19	NA	TRBJ1-2	TGTGCCAGTAGTCCAATACCGGGACACAACTATGGCTACACCTTC	CASSPIPGHNYGYTF
NA	TRBV29-1	NA	TRBJ1-4	TGCAGCGTTGAAGCGTATGAAAGTAATGAAAAACTGTTTTTT	CSVEAYESNEKLFF
NA	TRBV30	TRBD2	TRBJ2-7	TGTGCCTGGAGTGTATCTAGGGGGCTAGCGGGAGAAGAGCAGTACTTC	CAWSVSRGLAGEEQYF
few	TRBV7-2	TRBD1	TRBJ1-4	TGTGCCAGCGCCCTGGGACAGAATAATGAAAAACTGTTTTTT	CASALGQNNEKLFF
NA	TRBV9	NA	TRBJ2-3	TGTGCCAGCAGCGTAGGTGGAGATACGCAGTATTTT	CASSVGGDTQYF
NA	TRBV7-9	NA	TRBJ1-2	TGTGCCAGCAGCTTAGCGGTACAGCCTATGATCTATGGCTACACCTTC	CASSLAVQPMIYGYTF
NA	TRBV7-2	NA	TRBJ2-1	TGTGCCAGCATGGCTAGCGTCAATAGCTACAATGAGCAGTTCTTC	CASMASVNSYNEQFF
few	TRBV11-2	NA	TRBJ1-2	TGTGCCAGCAGCTCAGAAGCAGGGCGAGGCTACACCTTC	CASSSEAGRGYTF
NA	TRBV5-6	NA	TRBJ1-2	TGTGCCAGCAGCTATGGGACCGCAAACTATGGCTACACCTTC	CASSYGTANYGYTF
NA	TRBV25-1	TRBD2	TRBJ2-5	TGTGCCAGCAGTGAATGGGGAGTAGCGGGGCAAGTAAAAGAGACCCAGTACTTC	CASSEWGVAGQVKETQYF
once	TRBV5-1	TRBD1	TRBJ1-4	TGCGCCAGCAGCTTTGCTTCAGGGGGCTGGAGTGAAAAACTGTTTTTT	CASSFASGGWSEKLFF
NA	TRBV4-2	NA	TRBJ2-7	TGTGCCAGCAGCCAAGAGTCGGGGGCCTCCTACGAGCAGTACTTC	CASSQESGASYEQYF
NA	TRBV7-2	NA	TRBJ2-1	TGTGCCAGCAGCCCACGGACGGGGACTGGCATTGAGCAGTTCTTC	CASSPRTGTGIEQFF
NA	TRBV4-2	NA	TRBJ2-7	TGTGCCAGCAGCCAAGGAATGACTAGGAGTAACTCCTACGAGCAGTACTTC	CASSQGMTRSNSYEQYF
NA	TRBV10-1	NA	TRBJ1-5	TGCGCCAGCAGTCCAGATCACAATCAGCCCCAGCATTTT	CASSPDHNQPQHF
once	TRBV6-1	NA	TRBJ1-2	TGTGCCAGCAGGGTGACCTCTAACTATGGCTACACCTTC	CASRVTSNYGYTF
NA	TRBV5-1	NA	TRBJ2-3	TGCGCCAGCAGCTTGGCCTTATATAGCGGATCGGGCACAGATACGCAGTATTTT	CASSLALYSGSGTDTQYF